This TCR beta chain was obtained from a study of cytomegalovirus exposure and HLA in healthy donors. Findings of the study overall: Rarity characterized most TCR sequences, yet some public TCRs appeared in many donors.

A multiplex PCR was run with 60 Vbeta primers and 13 Jbeta primers. Only in-frame clones appear in the TCRdb table, and some are missing; sequencing was by immunoSEQ multiplex PCR. This table holds 110,000 or so clones, about 72% found once. With respect to this clone: The antigen remains undetermined.

CDR3 size: 13 residues. Germline values: CDR1 SNHLY, CDR2 FYNNEI. V lost 2 bases and J lost 6, with 11 bases in between. The TCR originated in a man aged 45-65 years in good health and CMV-seropositive. The rearrangement links TRBV2 to TRBJ2-7; tentatively, D is TRBD1 (6 bases). Sequenced input: PBMCs. The DNA for the CDR3 is TGTGCCAGCAGTGAACGGTCAGGGGCCGAGCAGTACTTC. Translating it yields CASSERSGAEQYF. The entire variable domain, with the rest obtained from reference TRBV2 and TRBJ2-7, is as follows: EPEVTQTPSHQVTQMGQEVILRCVPISNHLYFYWYRQILGQKVEFLVSFYNNEISEKSEIFDDQFSVERPDGSNFTLKIRSTKLEDSAMYFCASSERSGAEQYFGPGTRLTVT.